The 11 T cell receptor beta chains listed next were all sequenced from one sample in a study of blood T cell repertoires in COVID-19. The assay was immunoSEQ multiplex PCR, and TCRdb's table has in-frame clones only and misses some. The table includes under 300,000 clones, more than 70% detected once. Specimen: PBMCs or T cells enriched from blood (not recorded which). These receptors came from a woman between 40 and 55 years old with acute COVID-19.

The chain links TRBV12-3 or TRBV12-4 to TRBJ1-2; possible D gene TRBD1, 5 bases. CDR3 length equals 13 residues. Trimming removed 3 bases from V and 7 bases from J, with 12 bases in between. CDR3 DNA sequence: TGTGCCAGCAGTTTGGCAGGGTGGGCTGGCTACACCTTC. It specifies CASSLAGWAGYTF.

This chain uses TRBV7-2 with TRBJ2-3; weak D call: TRBD2 (5 bases). CDR1 is SGHTA and CDR2 is FQGNSA in the germline V gene. The ends were cut back, 1 base at V and 2 bases at J, with 13 bases in the middle. The CDR3 is made up of 16 amino acids. The CDR3 protein is CASSLEGGLTTDTQYF. The CDR3 coding sequence is TGTGCCAGCAGCTTAGAGGGCGGGCTCACCACAGATACGCAGTATTTT.

This chain joins TRBV7-2 and TRBJ2-6; D is undetermined. CDR1 is SGHTA, CDR2 FQGNSA, per germline. The CDR3 has 17 residues. The V and J ends lost 4 bases and 2 bases respectively, with 15 bases between them. This CDR3 reads CASSSTLVIPGANVLTF. The CDR3, as DNA: TGTGCCAGCAGCTCGACACTGGTGATACCTGGGGCCAACGTCCTGACTTTC. The full variable domain, its missing parts supplied by reference TRBV7-2 and TRBJ2-6, is GAGVSQSPSNKVTEKGKDVELRCDPISGHTALYWYRQSLGQGLEFLIYFQGNSAPDKSGLPSDRFSAERTGGSVSTLTIQRTQQEDSAVYLCASSSTLVIPGANVLTFGAGSRLTVL.

V and J are TRBV3-1 (or the pseudogene TRBV3-2) and TRBJ1-2; 7 nucleotides agree with TRBD1. V lost 4 bases to trimming and J lost 2 bases; unmatched junction nucleotides: 10. The CDR3 has 16 residues. Germline CDR1 reads LGHDT; CDR2 reads YNNKEL (reference sequence). The CDR3 here is CASSLLKTGLNYGYTF. As DNA, the CDR3 is TGTGCCAGCAGCCTATTAAAGACAGGGTTGAACTATGGCTACACCTTC.

The chain recombines TRBV6-6 with TRBJ2-3; D is undetermined. The CDR3 length is 11 residues. The ends were cut back, 5 bases at V and 6 bases at J, with 6 bases in the middle. The V gene's germline CDR1 is MNHNY and CDR2 SVGAGI (reference sequence). CDR3 sequence (DNA): TGTGCCAGCAGTCAACGGGATACGCAGTATTTT. This translates into CASSQRDTQYF.

The chain is built from TRBV5-1 and TRBJ2-1; D perhaps matches TRBD2 (5 bases). With 3 bases removed from V and 5 bases from J, the gap between germline ends came to 12 bases. The CDR3 has 14 amino acids. Germline V gene data show CDR1 as SGHRS and CDR2 as YFSETQ. The CDR3 sequence is CASSSGLGDNEQFF. In nucleotides, the CDR3 is TGCGCCAGCAGCTCCGGACTGGGAGACAATGAGCAGTTCTTC.

This clone was picked up one time. CDR3 DNA: TGTGCCAGCAGCCTAGAGGGAGGGCAGCTTAACACTGAAGCTTTCTTT. The encoded protein is CASSLEGGQLNTEAFF. The chain has TRBV7-2 and TRBJ1-1; D is undetermined. CDR3 length equals 16 residues. Germline CDR1 reads SGHTA; CDR2 reads FQGNSA. V was trimmed by 5 bases and J by 2 bases, leaving 18 bases between them.

This chain connects TRBV27 to TRBJ1-2; 7 bases are a match to TRBD1. Germline assignment: CDR1 MNHEY and CDR2 SMNVEV (reference sequence). Losses at the gene ends were 6 bases for V and 7 bases for J; bases not matched to a gene: 14. This CDR3 has 15 residues. CDR3 protein: CASRLPGQTLSGYTF. The DNA of the CDR3 is TGTGCCAGCAGATTACCGGGACAGACGTTAAGTGGCTACACCTTC.

This chain connects TRBV4-1 to TRBJ2-7; 9 bases are a match to TRBD2. The CDR3 extends over 15 amino acids. Germline lookup yields CDR1 MGHRA and CDR2 YSYEKL. The junction had 9 bases not matched to a gene; V was cut back by 2 bases and J by 7 bases. The chain's CDR3 is CASSQLAGTVGEQYF. CDR3 DNA: TGCGCCAGCAGCCAACTAGCGGGGACGGTAGGGGAGCAGTACTTC.

The rearrangement links TRBV4-3 to TRBJ1-5, with D unclear. The V gene's germline CDR1 is LGHNA and CDR2 YSLEER. V lost 0 bases and J lost 4, with 7 bases in between. This CDR3 comprises 14 residues. CDR3 sequence: CASSQETGNQPQHF. The CDR3 coding sequence is TGCGCCAGCAGCCAAGAGACGGGGAATCAGCCCCAGCATTTT.

This clone appeared a single time. This chain joins TRBV25-1 and TRBJ1-1, with TRBD1 matching over 11 bases. Germline V gives CDR1 MGHDK, CDR2 SYGVNS. Trimming at V came to 6 bases and at J to 11 bases, leaving 5 bases not matched to a gene. CDR3 size: 12 residues. In nucleotides, the CDR3 is TGTGCCAGCAGCTGGGACAGGGGGTGGGCTTTCTTT. This codes for CASSWDRGWAFF. Supplemented by reference TRBV25-1 and TRBJ1-1, the full variable domain reads EADIYQTPRYLVIGTGKKITLECSQTMGHDKMYWYQQDPGMELHLIHYSYGVNSTEKGDLSSESTVSRIRTEHFPLTLESARPSHTSQYLCASSWDRGWAFFGQGTRLTVV.